This entry is about one T cell receptor beta chain. The antigen is not known. This sample was taken from a study of post-analysis software for immune sequencing data. The study, taken as a whole, reports: By F measure, samples from a shared preparation batch strongly co-clustered. Patients used roughly five TRBV segments, including TRBV5-6, TRBV5-1 and TRBV20-1, more often than controls. Normalized Chao1 diversity in multiple sclerosis patients fell significantly below that of controls.

The V gene end was trimmed by 0 bases and the J gene end by 13 bases; junction bases not matched to a gene: 16. The CDR3 extends over 18 amino acids. From germline, CDR1 is LGHNA and CDR2 YNFKEQ. Every TCR beta cDNA library bore unique molecular identifiers. A few hundred thousand cDNA molecules came from around 1 to 10 million T cells. One entry per CDR3 protein results from TCRdb running MiXCR on the PCR reads. The sample lists roughly 800,000 distinct CDR3 sequences, roughly half occurring once. The chain recombines TRBV4-2 with TRBJ2-4, with 12 bases matching TRBD1. The TCR originated in a girl under 18 with multiple sclerosis. Specimen: blood. The CDR3 bases are TGTGCCAGCAGCCAAGACCCTCCGGGACAGGGGGCGCGGAATGAGCAGTACTTC. Residues: CASSQDPPGQGARNEQYF.